This T cell receptor beta chain was observed in a study of blood T cell repertoires in COVID-19. Study at large: Both acute and convalescent COVID-19 samples were obtained from the United States, Italy and Spain. PBMCs, B-cell-depleted T cells, or T cells were the source of the cDNA or gDNA that made up the material.

Original handling: From reference gene primer amplification, estimates of nucleated cell counts were derived. Only in-frame clones appear in the TCRdb table, and some are missing; sequencing was by immunoSEQ multiplex PCR. The D gene and trimming were derived from the DNA, and the V and J assignments and clone size from that table. The sample yields roughly 190,000 clones, approximately 84% seen once. The ends lost 10 bases at V and 5 bases at J; junction bases unmatched: 7. The CDR3 length is 14 residues. Germline V gene data show CDR1 as WNHNN and CDR2 as SYGVQD (reference sequence). The sample was peripheral blood. The TCR originated in a human donor with acute or convalescent COVID-19. The donor label of this sample is uncertain. This sequence joins TRBV10-1 and TRBJ2-7; 14 bases line up with TRBD2. The CDR3 sequence: CANGTSGRPNEQYF. CDR3 nucleotide sequence: TGCGCCAACGGGACTAGCGGGAGACCAAACGAGCAGTACTTC.